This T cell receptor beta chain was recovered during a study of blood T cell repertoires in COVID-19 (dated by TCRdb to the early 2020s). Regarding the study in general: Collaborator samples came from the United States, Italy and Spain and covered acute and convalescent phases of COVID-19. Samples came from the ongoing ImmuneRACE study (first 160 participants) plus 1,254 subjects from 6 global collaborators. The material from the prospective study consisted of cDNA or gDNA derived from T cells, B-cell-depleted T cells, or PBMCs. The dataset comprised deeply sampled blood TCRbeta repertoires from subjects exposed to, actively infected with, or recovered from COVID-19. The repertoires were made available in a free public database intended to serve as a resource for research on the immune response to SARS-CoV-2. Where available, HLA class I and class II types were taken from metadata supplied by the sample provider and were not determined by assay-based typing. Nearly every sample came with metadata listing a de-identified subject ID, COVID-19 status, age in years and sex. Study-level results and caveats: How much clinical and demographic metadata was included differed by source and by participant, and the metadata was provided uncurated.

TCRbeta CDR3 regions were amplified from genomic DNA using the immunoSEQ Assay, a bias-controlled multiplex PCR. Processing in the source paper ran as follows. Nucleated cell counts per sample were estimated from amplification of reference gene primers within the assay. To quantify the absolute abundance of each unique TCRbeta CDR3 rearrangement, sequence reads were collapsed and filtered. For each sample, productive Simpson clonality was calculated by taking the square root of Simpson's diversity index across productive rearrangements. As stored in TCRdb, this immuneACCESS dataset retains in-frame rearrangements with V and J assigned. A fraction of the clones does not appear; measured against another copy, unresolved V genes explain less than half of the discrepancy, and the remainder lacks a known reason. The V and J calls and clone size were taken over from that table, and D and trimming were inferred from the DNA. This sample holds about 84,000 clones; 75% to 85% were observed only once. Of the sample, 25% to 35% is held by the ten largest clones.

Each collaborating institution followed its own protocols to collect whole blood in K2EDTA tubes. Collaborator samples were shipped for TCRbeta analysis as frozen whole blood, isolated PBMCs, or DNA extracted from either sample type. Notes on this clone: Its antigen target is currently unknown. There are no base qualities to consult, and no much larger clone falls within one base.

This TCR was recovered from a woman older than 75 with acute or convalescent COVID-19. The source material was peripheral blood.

The DNA sequence reads TGTGCCAGCAGCCCGGCAGCCAGGGCAGGCTACGAGCAGTACTTC. Its coded protein is CASSPAARAGYEQYF. The sequence is built from TRBV11-2 and TRBJ2-7; the D gene is perhaps TRBD1, from 5 matching bases. CDR1 and CDR2 were assigned from the germline V gene as SGHAT and FQNNGV. The cysteine opens and the phenylalanine closes a CDR3 of 15 amino acids. The retained sequence is limited to the CDR3, 45 bases, with the frame set at the first base. V gives up 5 bases and J gives up 3 bases, and the segment between their germline ends measures 17 bases.